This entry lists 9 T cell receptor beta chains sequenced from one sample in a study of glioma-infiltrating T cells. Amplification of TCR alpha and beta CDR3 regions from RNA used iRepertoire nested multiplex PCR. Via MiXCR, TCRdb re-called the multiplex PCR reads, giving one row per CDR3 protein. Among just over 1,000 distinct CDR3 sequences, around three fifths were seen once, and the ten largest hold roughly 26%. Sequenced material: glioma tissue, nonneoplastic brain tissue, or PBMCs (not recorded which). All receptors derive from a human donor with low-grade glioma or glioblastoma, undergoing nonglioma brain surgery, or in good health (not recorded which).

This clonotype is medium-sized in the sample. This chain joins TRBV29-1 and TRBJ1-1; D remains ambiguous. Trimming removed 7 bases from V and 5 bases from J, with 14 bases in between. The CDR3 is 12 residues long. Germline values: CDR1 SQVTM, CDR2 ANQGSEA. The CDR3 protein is CSALPGDTEAFF. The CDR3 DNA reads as TGCAGCGCCCTACCCGGGGATACTGAAGCTTTCTTT. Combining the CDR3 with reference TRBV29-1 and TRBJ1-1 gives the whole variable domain SAVISQKPSRDICQRGTSLTIQCQVDSQVTMMFWYRQQPGQSLTLIATANQGSEATYESGFVIDKFPISRPNLTFSTLTVSNMSPEDSSIYLCSALPGDTEAFFGQGTRLTVV.

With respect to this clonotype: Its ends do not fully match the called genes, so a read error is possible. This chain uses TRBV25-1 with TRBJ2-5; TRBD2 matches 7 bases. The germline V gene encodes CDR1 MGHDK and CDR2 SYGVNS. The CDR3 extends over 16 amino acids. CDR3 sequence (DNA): TGTGCCCGCACTTTATCTGGGCCTAGCGGACCCGAGCCCCAGTCCTTC. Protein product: CARTLSGPSGPEPQSF. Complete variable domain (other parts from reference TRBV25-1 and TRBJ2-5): EADIYQTPRYLVIGTGKKITLECSQTMGHDKMYWYQQDPGMELHLIHYSYGVNSTEKGDLSSESTVSRIRTEHFPLTLESARPSHTSQYLCARTLSGPSGPEPQSFGPGTRLLVL.

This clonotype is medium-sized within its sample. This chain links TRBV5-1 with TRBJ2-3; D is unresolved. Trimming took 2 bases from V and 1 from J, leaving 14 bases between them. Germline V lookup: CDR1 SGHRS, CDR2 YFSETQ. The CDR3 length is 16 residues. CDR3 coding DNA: TGCGCCAGCAGCTTAACGGCCGGGCTGGGCACAGATACGCAGTATTTT. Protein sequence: CASSLTAGLGTDTQYF.

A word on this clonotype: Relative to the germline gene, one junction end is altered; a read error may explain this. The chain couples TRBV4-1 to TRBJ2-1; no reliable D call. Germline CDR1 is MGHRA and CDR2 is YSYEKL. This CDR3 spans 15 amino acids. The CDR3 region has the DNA TGCTCCAGCCGCCCTCCAGGACCGGGCCTAAATGAGCAGTTCTTC. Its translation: CSSRPPGPGLNEQFF.

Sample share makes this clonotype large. CDR3 residues: CASSQGEASGSLNTDTQYF. In DNA form, the CDR3 reads TGTGCCAGCAGCCAAGGAGAGGCTAGCGGGAGCCTGAACACAGATACGCAGTATTTT. The gene calls are TRBV4-2 and TRBJ2-3; 10 positions agree with TRBD2. The CDR3 length is 19 residues. The V segment lost 1 base and the J segment 2 bases; nucleotides outside the gene matches: 12. Germline CDR1 reads LGHNA; CDR2 reads YNFKEQ.

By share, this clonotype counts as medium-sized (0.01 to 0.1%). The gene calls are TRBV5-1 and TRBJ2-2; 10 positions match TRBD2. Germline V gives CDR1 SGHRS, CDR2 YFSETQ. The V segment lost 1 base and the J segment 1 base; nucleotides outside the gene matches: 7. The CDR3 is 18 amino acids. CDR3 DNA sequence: TGCGCCAGCAGCTTGTTTCTAGCGGGAGAGGGGAACACCGGGGAGCTGTTTTTT. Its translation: CASSLFLAGEGNTGELFF.

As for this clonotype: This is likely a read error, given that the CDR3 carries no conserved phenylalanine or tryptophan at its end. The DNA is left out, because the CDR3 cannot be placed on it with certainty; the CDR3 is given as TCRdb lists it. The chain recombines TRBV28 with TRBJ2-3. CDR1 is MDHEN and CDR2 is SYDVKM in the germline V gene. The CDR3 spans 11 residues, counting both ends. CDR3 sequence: CASSLADTQEV.

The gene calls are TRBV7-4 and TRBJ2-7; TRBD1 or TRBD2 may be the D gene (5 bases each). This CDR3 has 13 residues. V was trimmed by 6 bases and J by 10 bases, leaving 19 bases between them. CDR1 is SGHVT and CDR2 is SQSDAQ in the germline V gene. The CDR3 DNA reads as TGTGCCAGCAGAGGACTGGGGGTTTATGAACAGTACTTC. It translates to CASRGLGVYEQYF.

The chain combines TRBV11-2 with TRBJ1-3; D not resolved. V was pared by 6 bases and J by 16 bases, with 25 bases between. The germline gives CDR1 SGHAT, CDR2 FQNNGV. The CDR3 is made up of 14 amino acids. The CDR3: CASSIVNSGNTLYF. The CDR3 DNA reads TGTGCCAGCAGTATAGTGAATTCTGGAAATACGCTCTATTTT.